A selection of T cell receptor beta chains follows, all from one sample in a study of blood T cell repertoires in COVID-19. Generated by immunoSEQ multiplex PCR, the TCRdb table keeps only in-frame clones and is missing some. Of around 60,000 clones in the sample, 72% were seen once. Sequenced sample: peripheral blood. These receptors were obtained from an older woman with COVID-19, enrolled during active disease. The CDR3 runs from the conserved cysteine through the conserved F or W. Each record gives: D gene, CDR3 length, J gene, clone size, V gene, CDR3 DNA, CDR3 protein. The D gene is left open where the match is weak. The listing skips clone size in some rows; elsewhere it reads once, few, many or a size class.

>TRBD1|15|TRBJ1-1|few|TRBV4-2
TGTGCCAGCAGCCAACTTGTAGGGGGCGTCACTGAAGCTTTCTTT
CASSQLVGGVTEAFF
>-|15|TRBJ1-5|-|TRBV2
TGTGCCAGCAGTGAGGGGCCGACGAGCAATCAGCCCCAGCATTTT
CASSEGPTSNQPQHF
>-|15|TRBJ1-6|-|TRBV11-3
TGTGCCAGCAGCTCCGGTTGGGGAGATAATTCACCCCTCCACTTT
CASSSGWGDNSPLHF
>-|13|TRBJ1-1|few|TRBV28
TGTGCCAGCACCATTGAGGTGGGCACTGAAGCTTTCTTT
CASTIEVGTEAFF
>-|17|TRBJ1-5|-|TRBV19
TGTGCCAGTAGTATAGATTCCGGGACACATAGCAATCAGCCCCAGCATTTT
CASSIDSGTHSNQPQHF
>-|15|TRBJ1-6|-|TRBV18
TGTGCCAGCTCACCTAGCGGGGGCGACAATTCACCCCTCCACTTT
CASSPSGGDNSPLHF
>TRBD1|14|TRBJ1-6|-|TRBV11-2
TGTGCCAGCAGCTTAATAGGGGGCAATTCACCCCTCCACTTT
CASSLIGGNSPLHF
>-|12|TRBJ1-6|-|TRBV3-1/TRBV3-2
TGTGCCAGCAGGGCGGGGGATTCACCCCTCCACTTT
CASRAGDSPLHF
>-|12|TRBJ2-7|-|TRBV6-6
TGTGCCAGCAGTTTCCCGCGGTACGAGCAGTACTTC
CASSFPRYEQYF
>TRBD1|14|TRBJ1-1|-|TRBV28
TGTGCCAGCCTACAGGGGGGTGGGAACACTGAAGCTTTCTTT
CASLQGGGNTEAFF
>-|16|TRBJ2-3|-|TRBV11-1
TGTGCCAGCAGCTTAAAAGTTGGACTTATCACAGATACGCAGTATTTT
CASSLKVGLITDTQYF
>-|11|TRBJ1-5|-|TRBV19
TGTGCCAGTGGCAGGGAGGGTAGGAAAGCTTTT
CASGREGRKAF
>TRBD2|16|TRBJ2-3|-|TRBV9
TGTGCCAGCAGCGTAGCTAGCGGGGGCCCGCCAGATACGCAGTATTTT
CASSVASGGPPDTQYF
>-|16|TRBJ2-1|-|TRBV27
TGTGCCAGCAGTCCTACTAGCTTCAGCTCCTACAATGAGCAGTTCTTC
CASSPTSFSSYNEQFF
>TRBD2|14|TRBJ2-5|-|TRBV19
TGTGCCAGTAGTATAGATACTAGCGGGAAGACCCAGTACTTC
CASSIDTSGKTQYF
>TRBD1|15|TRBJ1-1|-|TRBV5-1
TGCGCCAGCAGCACCTGGACAGGGATGAACACTGAAGCTTTCTTT
CASSTWTGMNTEAFF
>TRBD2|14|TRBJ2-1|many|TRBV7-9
TGTGCCAGCGGGTGGGGGACGGGAGGGATTGAGCAGTTCTTC
CASGWGTGGIEQFF
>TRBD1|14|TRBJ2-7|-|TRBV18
TGTGCCAGCTCACCTAGGACAGGGATCTACGAGCAGTACTTC
CASSPRTGIYEQYF
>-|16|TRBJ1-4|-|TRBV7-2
TGTGCCAGCAGCTTAGCGGTGGCGGGGAGGGGTGAAAAACTGTTTTTT
CASSLAVAGRGEKLFF
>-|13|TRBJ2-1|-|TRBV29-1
TGCAGCGTTGAAGGTCTAGTGCGCAATGAGCAGTTCTTC
CSVEGLVRNEQFF
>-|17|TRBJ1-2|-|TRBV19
TGTGCCAGTAGTATAGTCTCTGGATCCGGACTAGTGAGTGGCTACACCTTC
CASSIVSGSGLVSGYTF
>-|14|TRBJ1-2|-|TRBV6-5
TGTGCCAGCAGAGAGTCCGGGGCTAACTATGGCTACACCTTC
CASRESGANYGYTF
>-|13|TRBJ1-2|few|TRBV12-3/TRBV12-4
TGTGCCAGCAGTTCGGACTATAACTATGGCTACACCTTC
CASSSDYNYGYTF
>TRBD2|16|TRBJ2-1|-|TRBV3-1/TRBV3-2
TGTGCCAGCAGCTCCGGACTAGCGGGGGGTTACAATGAGCAGTTCTTC
CASSSGLAGGYNEQFF
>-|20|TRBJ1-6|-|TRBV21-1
TGTGCCAGCAGCAAAACCAAAGACGGCCGGGACAGGGTAACTAATTCACCCCTCCACTTT
CASSKTKDGRDRVTNSPLHF
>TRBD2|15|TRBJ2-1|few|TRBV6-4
TGTGCCAGCAGTGTGGGACTAGCGCCTTCTAATGAGCAGTTCTTC
CASSVGLAPSNEQFF
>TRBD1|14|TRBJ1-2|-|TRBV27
TGTGCCAGCAGTTTTTGGGCAGGGGGCTATGGCTACACCTTC
CASSFWAGGYGYTF
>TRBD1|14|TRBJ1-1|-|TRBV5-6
TGTGCCAGCAGCTTCAGGGGGTGGAACACTGAAGCTTTCTTT
CASSFRGWNTEAFF
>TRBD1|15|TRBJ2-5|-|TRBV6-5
TGTGCCAGCAGTTACCTGGGACAGGGGGAAGAGACCCAGTACTTC
CASSYLGQGEETQYF
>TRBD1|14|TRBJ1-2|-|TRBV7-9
TGTGCCAGCAGCTCGGGACAGGGGGGGTATGGCTACACCTTC
CASSSGQGGYGYTF
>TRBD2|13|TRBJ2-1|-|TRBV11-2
TGTGCCAGCAGCTCGGGACTAACCAATGAGCAGTTCTTC
CASSSGLTNEQFF
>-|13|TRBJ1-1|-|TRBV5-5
TGTGCCAGCAGCTTTCAGGGAACCACTGAAGCTTTCTTT
CASSFQGTTEAFF
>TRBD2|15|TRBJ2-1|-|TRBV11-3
TGTGCCAGCAGCTTAACCCTAGCGGGAGGGCCGGGAATGTTCTTC
CASSLTLAGGPGMFF
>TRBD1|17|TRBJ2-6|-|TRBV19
TGTGCCAGTAGTATAATGGGACAGGGTTCAGGGGCCAACGTCCTGACTTTC
CASSIMGQGSGANVLTF
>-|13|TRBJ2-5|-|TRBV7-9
TGTGCCAGCAGCTTAGGAGGGCTGGAGACCCAGTACTTC
CASSLGGLETQYF
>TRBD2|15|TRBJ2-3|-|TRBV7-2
TGTGCCAGCAGCTACACTAGCGGGAGGGCAGATACGCAGTATTTT
CASSYTSGRADTQYF
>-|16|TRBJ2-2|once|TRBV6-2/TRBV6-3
TGTGCCAGCACCCCTCTGGGGCGGGGGCGGGCCGGGGAGCTGTTTTTT
CASTPLGRGRAGELFF
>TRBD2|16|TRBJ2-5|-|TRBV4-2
TGTGCCAGCAGCCCCACACTAGCGGGGCTCCAAGAGACCCAGTACTTC
CASSPTLAGLQETQYF
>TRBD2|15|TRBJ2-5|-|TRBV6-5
TGTGCCAGCCGCAACCCCCGGGGGGGATCAGAGACCCAGTACTTC
CASRNPRGGSETQYF
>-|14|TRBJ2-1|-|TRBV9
TGTGCCAGCAGCTCTCGGAGTCCCTTCAATGAGCAGTTCTTC
CASSSRSPFNEQFF
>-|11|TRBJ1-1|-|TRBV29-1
TGCAGCGGGGGACACAACACTGAAGCTTTCTTT
CSGGHNTEAFF